A selection of T cell receptor beta chains follows, all from one sample in a study of blood T cell repertoires in COVID-19. The repertoire was sequenced with immunoSEQ multiplex PCR; TCRdb's copy has only in-frame clones and lacks some. The sample has about 87,000 clones; over 75% are singletons. The sample taken for sequencing was peripheral blood. These receptors were taken from a woman over 75 with acute or convalescent COVID-19. Each CDR3 is given with its conserved first and last residue. The D gene is left open where the match is weak. A row's size may be missing; if present it is once, few, many or a size class.

J	D	size	V	DNA	CDR3
TRBJ2-1	TRBD2	.	TRBV6-2/TRBV6-3	TGTGCCAGCAGTCCCAGGACTAGCGGCTACAATGAGCAGTTCTTC	CASSPRTSGYNEQFF
TRBJ2-1	TRBD2	.	TRBV10-3	TGTGCCATCAGTGACGCTCTAGCGGGAGATGAGCAGTTCTTC	CAISDALAGDEQFF
TRBJ1-5	.	once	TRBV5-1	TGCGCCAGCAGCTTGGAGGGGGATGGTCAGCCCCAGCATTTT	CASSLEGDGQPQHF
TRBJ1-2	TRBD1	.	TRBV2	TGTGCCAGCAGTCCAATCTACTACCCCGGGACAGGGGGTTACTATGGCTACACCTTC	CASSPIYYPGTGGYYGYTF
TRBJ1-2	.	.	TRBV15	TGTGCCACCAGCAGAGGCGGGGATAGTGGCTACACCTTC	CATSRGGDSGYTF
TRBJ1-4	TRBD1	.	TRBV28	TGTGCCAGCAGTCGAGAGGGGGCCCATAATGAAAAACTGTTTTTT	CASSREGAHNEKLFF
TRBJ2-6	.	.	TRBV6-2/TRBV6-3	TGTGCCAGCAGTTACTCCCCCGGTACTGGGGCCAACGTCCTGACTTTC	CASSYSPGTGANVLTF
TRBJ1-2	.	.	TRBV12-3/TRBV12-4	TGTGCCAGCAGTTTCGGCTATGGCTACACCTTC	CASSFGYGYTF
TRBJ2-7	TRBD1	few	TRBV18	TGTGCCAGCTCCCAGGAGACAGGGAACGAGCAGTACTTC	CASSQETGNEQYF
TRBJ1-5	.	.	TRBV5-6	TGTGCCAGCAGCTTAGGACAGATAAGCAATCAGCCCCAGCATTTT	CASSLGQISNQPQHF
TRBJ2-3	.	.	TRBV28	TGTGCCAGCACCGTATTCCCCGATACGCAGTATTTT	CASTVFPDTQYF
TRBJ1-2	.	few	TRBV5-1	TGCGCCAGCAGCTTCGGGGGGTTAGCTAACTATGGCTACACCTTC	CASSFGGLANYGYTF
TRBJ2-3	TRBD2	.	TRBV18	TGTGCCAGCTCACCAAGGCTAGCGGGGGCCACAGATACGCAGTATTTT	CASSPRLAGATDTQYF
TRBJ2-1	.	.	TRBV19	TGTGCCAGTAGTATCTCTACGGGTGGGGCGGGGCTACTTAATGAGCAGTTCTTC	CASSISTGGAGLLNEQFF
TRBJ2-5	.	.	TRBV10-3	TGTGCCTCGGGGGGCGGGGAGACCCAGTACTTC	CASGGGETQYF
TRBJ1-2	.	.	TRBV5-1	TGCGCCAGCAGCCAGGACAGCGAGGCCTATGGCTACACCTTC	CASSQDSEAYGYTF
TRBJ2-7	.	once	TRBV5-1	TGCGCCAGCAGCTTGGTTGGGCAGTTATCCTACGAGCAGTACTTC	CASSLVGQLSYEQYF
TRBJ1-2	TRBD1	.	TRBV5-1	TGCGCCAGCAGCTGGCAGACAGGGGCTGACGGCTACACCTTC	CASSWQTGADGYTF
TRBJ1-1	.	.	TRBV5-8	TGTGCCAGCAGCCCCCGGACAGCGAACACTGAAGCTTTCTTT	CASSPRTANTEAFF
TRBJ2-5	.	.	TRBV25-1	TGTGCCAGCAGTGAAATTTCCCCCGGGGGGCGCGTGGAGACCCAGTACTTC	CASSEISPGGRVETQYF
TRBJ2-3	TRBD2	.	TRBV24-1	TGTGCCACCAGTGATAGTGGGAGGGGAGATACGCAGTATTTT	CATSDSGRGDTQYF
TRBJ1-1	.	.	TRBV2	TGTGCCAGCGGGGAGGGCAGTAGAGGCACTGAAGCTTTCTTT	CASGEGSRGTEAFF
TRBJ1-2	.	.	TRBV19	TGTGCCAGTAGTATAGGCAGGGCCGACTATGGCTACACCTTC	CASSIGRADYGYTF
TRBJ1-2	.	.	TRBV5-1	TGCGCCAGCAGCTTGGAAGTGGACTCTGGCTACACCTTC	CASSLEVDSGYTF
TRBJ1-2	.	once	TRBV5-6	TGTGCCAGCAGCCGATTACAGAATAACTATGGCTACACCTTC	CASSRLQNNYGYTF
TRBJ2-7	TRBD1	.	TRBV18	TGTGCCAGCTCACCATACAGGGGGGCCAACGAGCAGTACTTC	CASSPYRGANEQYF
TRBJ2-1	TRBD2	.	TRBV7-9	TGTGCCAGCAGCTTAGCGCACGGACTAGCCACTGAGCAGTTCTTC	CASSLAHGLATEQFF
TRBJ1-1	.	.	TRBV12-5	TGTGCTAGTGGTTTGGTACTTGGACAGCTCACTGAAGCTTTCTTT	CASGLVLGQLTEAFF
TRBJ2-3	TRBD2	.	TRBV7-9	TGTGCCAGCAGCATTAGCGGGAGCTCAGATACGCAGTATTTT	CASSISGSSDTQYF
TRBJ2-1	TRBD2	.	TRBV19	TGTGCCAGTAGTCGGCAGGGACTAGCGGGTATTAATGAGCAGTTCTTC	CASSRQGLAGINEQFF
TRBJ1-1	.	.	TRBV12-5	TGTGCTAGTGGTCTTCAGGGTGGGACTGAAGCTTTCTTT	CASGLQGGTEAFF
TRBJ2-1	TRBD2	.	TRBV4-1	TGCGCCAGCAGCCAAGATCTTACTAGCGGGGGGACTAGGAATGAGCAGTTCTTC	CASSQDLTSGGTRNEQFF
TRBJ2-7	.	.	TRBV9	TGTGCCAGCAGTTCTGGGGCAGACCCCTTCTACGAGCAGTACTTC	CASSSGADPFYEQYF
TRBJ2-1	.	once	TRBV7-8	TGTGCCAGCAGCCCTCCTAGTAATGAGCAGTTCTTC	CASSPPSNEQFF
TRBJ2-6	.	.	TRBV5-1	TGCGCCAGCAGCTTGTACCCTACTAGCTCTGGGGCCAACGTCCTGACTTTC	CASSLYPTSSGANVLTF